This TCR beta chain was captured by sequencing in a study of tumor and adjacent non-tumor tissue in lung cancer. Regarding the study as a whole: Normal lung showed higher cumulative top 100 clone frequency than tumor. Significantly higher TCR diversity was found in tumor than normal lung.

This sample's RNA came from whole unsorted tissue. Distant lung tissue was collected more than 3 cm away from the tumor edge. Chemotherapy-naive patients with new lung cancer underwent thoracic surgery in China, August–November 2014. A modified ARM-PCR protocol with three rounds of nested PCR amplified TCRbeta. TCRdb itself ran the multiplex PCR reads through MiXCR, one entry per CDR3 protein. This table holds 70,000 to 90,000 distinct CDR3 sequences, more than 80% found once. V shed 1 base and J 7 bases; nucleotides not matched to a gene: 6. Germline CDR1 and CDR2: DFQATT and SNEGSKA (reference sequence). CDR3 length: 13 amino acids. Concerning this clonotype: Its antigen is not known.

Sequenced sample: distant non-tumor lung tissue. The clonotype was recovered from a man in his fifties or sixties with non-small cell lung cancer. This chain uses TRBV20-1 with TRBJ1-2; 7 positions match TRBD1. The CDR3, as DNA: TGCAGTGCTAGAGGTCAGGGGGGATTTGGCTACACCTTC. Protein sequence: CSARGQGGFGYTF.